The TCR beta chain under discussion was sequenced for a study of tumor-infiltrating lymphocytes in primary liver carcinoma. Study-wide background: Enrolled patients were male and female, aged 30 to 69 years. Sample yields of productive TCRbeta reads, ranging from roughly 3.5 to 8 million, were similar across tissue types.

Starting material of approximately 500 ng total RNA yielded TCR beta cDNA via a constant-region primer. The TCR beta library was amplified through three nested multiplex PCR rounds in a modified ARM-PCR procedure. Two initial PCR rounds of roughly 10 cycles each paired TRBV1-TRBV30 forward primers with a C-beta reverse primer. In TCRdb, the multiplex PCR reads were re-called with MiXCR into one record per CDR3 protein. Among 150,000 to 200,000 distinct CDR3 sequences listed, less than 65% were seen once. Germline CDR1 and CDR2: MNHNY and SVGAGI (reference sequence). The CDR3 contains 15 residues. V shed 4 bases and J shed 8 bases, with 17 bases lying between them. They got blood RNA out of unsorted whole blood and also pulled out germline DNA. None of the patients had received treatment, and all had chronic HBV infection.

The sequenced sample was peripheral blood. This receptor was obtained from a man aged 40-49 years with primary liver carcinoma and hepatitis B virus infection. This chain joins TRBV6-6 and TRBJ1-4; perhaps TRBD1 as D (6 bases). The CDR3: CASSSTGMDGEKLFF. CDR3 bases: TGTGCCAGCAGTTCTACAGGGATGGACGGAGAAAAACTGTTTTTT.